These 22 T cell receptor beta chains originate from one sample sequenced in a study of post-analysis software for immune sequencing data. Findings and limits, study-wide: TRBV5-6, TRBV5-1 and TRBV20-1 were among a few TRBV segments more frequent in patients than controls.

These receptors have no known antigen. Unique molecular identifiers featured in each of the TCR beta cDNA libraries. TCRdb called the PCR reads again in MiXCR, with one record for every CDR3 protein. Of 650,000 to 850,000 distinct CDR3 sequences in the sample, roughly 50% are singletons; the top ten hold approximately 4.2%. The source material was blood. The receptors stem from a girl under 18 with multiple sclerosis.

This clonotype was seen more than once but under ten times. The chain couples TRBV29-1 to TRBJ2-1, with D possibly being TRBD2 (6 bases). Trimming removed 6 bases from V and 6 bases from J, with 6 bases in between. CDR3 size: 10 residues. Germline V gene data show CDR1 as SQVTM and CDR2 as ANQGSEA. CDR3 DNA: TGCAGCGTGGGACTCAATGAGCAGTTCTTC. This translates into CSVGLNEQFF.

V gene TRBV6-2 or TRBV6-3 combines with J gene TRBJ2-5; weak D call: TRBD2 (5 bases). Germline CDR1 reads MNHEY; CDR2 reads SVGEGT. Trimming stripped 2 bases from V and 7 bases from J, with 11 bases between. CDR3 size: 13 residues. The CDR3 DNA is TGTGCCAGCAGTTACGTTCACCGGGGGACCCAGTACTTC. This gives the protein CASSYVHRGTQYF.

J is TRBJ1-1 and V is TRBV12-3 or TRBV12-4; TRBD1 matches at 9 bases. The V segment lost 5 bases and the J segment 5 bases; nucleotides outside the gene matches: 6. The CDR3 covers 14 residues. This chain's CDR3 is CASSPTGGLTEAFF. Written as DNA, the CDR3 is TGTGCCAGCAGTCCGACAGGGGGGCTTACTGAAGCTTTCTTT.

Only a few counts were recorded for this clonotype. The chain joins TRBV20-1 to TRBJ2-7, with D maybe TRBD1 (6 bases). Trimming cost V 3 bases and J 4 bases, with 13 bases left between them. Germline-derived CDR1 and CDR2 are DFQATT and SNEGSKA (reference sequence). This CDR3 has 13 residues. The CDR3 bases are TGCAGTGCTAGTGTGGGGGCTCCATACGAGCAGTACTTC. Translation gives CSASVGAPYEQYF.

This chain connects TRBV11-2 to TRBJ2-7, with 9 nucleotides matching TRBD2. The J call may be in error: the DNA end matches TRBJ2-5 better. Germline lookup yields CDR1 SGHAT and CDR2 FQNNGV. This CDR3 contains 13 residues. The CDR3 region is CASSPGTSQTQYF. CDR3 DNA sequence: TGTGCCAGCAGCCCAGGGACTAGCCAGACCCAGTACTTC.

The CDR3 nucleotides are TGCAGCGTACGGGACAGGGGAAGGAACGGGGAGCTGTTTTTT. Protein product: CSVRDRGRNGELFF. This chain uses TRBV29-1 with TRBJ2-2; 10 bases fit TRBD1. Per the germline V gene, CDR1 is SQVTM and CDR2 is ANQGSEA. After removal of 6 bases from V and 7 bases from J, the junction contained 8 bases not matched to a gene. CDR3 size: 14 residues.

The table lists this clonotype with a few counts. The chain recombines TRBV5-1 with TRBJ2-5; a possible D gene is TRBD2 (5 bases). Matching the DNA end better, TRBJ2-7 makes the J call doubtful. The CDR3 is made up of 15 amino acids. Germline lookup yields CDR1 SGHRS and CDR2 YFSETQ. The CDR3 region is CASSLVGPTGNEQYF. The CDR3 DNA is TGCGCCAGCAGCTTGGTCGGACCTACGGGGAACGAGCAGTACTTC.

Only a few counts were recorded for this clonotype. This chain links TRBV20-1 with TRBJ2-1; TRBD2 is a possible D gene (6 bases). This CDR3 has 14 residues. The V gene's germline CDR1 is DFQATT and CDR2 SNEGSKA (reference sequence). Between the trimmed V and J ends, which lost 4 bases and 5 bases, there was a span of 15 bases. CDR3 sequence: CSAIDGGPNNEQFF. CDR3 sequence (DNA): TGCAGTGCTATCGACGGGGGACCCAACAATGAGCAGTTCTTC.

Details on this clonotype: A junction boundary mismatches the germline segment, possibly from a read error. The genes are TRBV29-1 and TRBJ2-1, with a tentative D call TRBD2 (6 bases). The germline CDR1 and CDR2 sequences are SQVTM and ANQGSEA. The CDR3 has 15 amino acids. The CDR3 region is CSVEDKRRAYNEQFF. The DNA for the CDR3 is TGCAGCGTCGAAGACAAAAGGAGGGCCTACAATGAGCAGTTCTTC.

The V gene is TRBV2, the J gene TRBJ1-2, with D possibly matching TRBD1 (5 bases). The CDR3 runs 16 residues. The V gene lost 4 bases and the J gene lost 4 bases, with 19 bases spanning the gap. In germline, CDR1 is SNHLY, CDR2 FYNNEI. CDR3 amino acids: CASSVAGGGLGYGYTF. In DNA, the CDR3 is TGTGCCAGCAGTGTAGCTGGGGGGGGTCTCGGCTATGGCTACACCTTC.

Of note for this clonotype: The junction does not match germline at one end; this may be a read error. V gene TRBV4-1 combines with J gene TRBJ2-6; 15 bases fit TRBD2. CDR3 size: 21 residues. Looked up from germline, CDR1 is MGHRA and CDR2 is YSYEKL. Here the CDR3 DNA reads TGCGCCAGCAGCCAAGAGAAAGGGACTAGCGGGAGGAACTCTGGGGCCGACGTCCTGACTTTC. Its translation: CASSQEKGTSGRNSGADVLTF.

CDR3 sequence: CSVEASADYGYTF. The CDR3 DNA reads TGCAGCGTTGAGGCATCGGCGGACTATGGCTACACCTTC. The chain has TRBV29-1 and TRBJ1-2; D ambiguous. Germline-derived CDR1 and CDR2 are SQVTM and ANQGSEA. The ends were cut back, 3 bases at V and 3 bases at J, with 11 bases in the middle. This CDR3 has 13 residues.

CDR3 sequence reads: CSVAELAGYTDTQYF. CDR3 sequence (DNA): TGCAGCGTTGCCGAGCTAGCTGGGTACACAGATACGCAGTATTTT. This sequence joins TRBV29-1 and TRBJ2-3, with D perhaps matching TRBD2 (5 bases). In germline, CDR1 is SQVTM, CDR2 ANQGSEA. This CDR3 region has 15 residues. Between the trimmed V and J ends, which lost 4 bases and 2 bases, there was a span of 16 bases.

The V and J genes are TRBV5-1 and TRBJ2-7; 7 nucleotides agree with TRBD2. With V trimmed by 4 bases and J by 4 bases, 8 bases remained unmatched. Germline-derived CDR1 and CDR2 are SGHRS and YFSETQ. The CDR3 contains 14 residues. The CDR3 is CASSGASGLYEQYF. CDR3 DNA sequence: TGCGCCAGCAGCGGGGCTAGCGGTCTTTACGAGCAGTACTTC.

The chain recombines TRBV6-1 with TRBJ1-6; D ambiguous. CDR3 size: 11 residues. Germline CDR1 MNHNS, CDR2 SASEGT. Trimming pared 5 bases from V and 14 bases from J, leaving 10 bases between. CDR3 sequence reads: CASSRTKSLHF. The CDR3 DNA reads as TGTGCCAGCAGTAGGACTAAATCCCTCCACTTT.

The rearrangement joins TRBV15 to TRBJ2-1; D call uncertain. This CDR3 has 14 residues. Trimming pared 1 base from V and 0 bases from J, leaving 4 bases between. Germline V gene lookup returns CDR1 LNHNV and CDR2 YYDKDF (reference sequence). The CDR3 reads CATSRVASYNEQFF. DNA of the CDR3: TGTGCCACCAGCAGAGTAGCCTCCTACAATGAGCAGTTCTTC.

This clonotype has a handful of counts. The CDR3 nucleotides read TGTGCCAGCGAGGGACAGGGGGGAACTGAAGCTTTCTTT. Its protein product is CASEGQGGTEAFF. The gene calls are TRBV7-9 and TRBJ1-1; 11 bases align to TRBD1. The CDR3 spans 13 residues. Germline V CDR1 and CDR2: SEHNR, FQNEAQ (reference sequence). With V trimmed by 8 bases and J by 5 bases, 4 bases remained unmatched.

This sequence joins TRBV7-9 and TRBJ2-1; 9 bases are a match to TRBD2. CDR3 length: 16 amino acids. J lost 6 bases, V lost 2 bases, and 8 bases had no gene match. Per the germline V gene, CDR1 is SEHNR and CDR2 is FQNEAQ (reference sequence). This chain's CDR3 is CASSLRLAGTPNEQFF. The DNA of the CDR3 is TGTGCCAGCAGCTTACGCCTAGCGGGAACCCCCAATGAGCAGTTCTTC.

CDR3 in DNA: TGTGCCAGCAGCTTAGGGCGGGATAGGGATGAGCAGTTCTTC. Its translation is CASSLGRDRDEQFF. This sequence joins TRBV7-3 and TRBJ2-1; D might be TRBD2 (6 bases). CDR1 is SGHTA and CDR2 is FQGTGA in the germline V gene. The germline V and J ends were trimmed by 2 bases and 8 bases, with 13 bases remaining between them. The CDR3 is 14 residues long.

A few counts support this clonotype. V and J are TRBV5-1 and TRBJ2-2, with TRBD2 matching 7 bases. This CDR3 is 16 amino acids long. Losses at the gene ends were 0 bases for V and 1 base for J; bases not matched to a gene: 3. The germline gives CDR1 SGHRS, CDR2 YFSETQ. The CDR3 spells CASSLDSGVNTGELFF. In DNA, the CDR3 is TGCGCCAGCAGCTTGGACAGCGGGGTGAACACCGGGGAGCTGTTTTTT.

J is TRBJ2-5 and V is TRBV5-1, with D possibly called TRBD1 or TRBD2 (5 bases each). The V end lost 1 base, the J end lost 5 bases, and 12 bases lay between the germline ends. The CDR3 runs to 14 residues. Germline loops: CDR1 SGHRS, CDR2 YFSETQ. CDR3 protein: CASSLLPGPETQYF. DNA for the CDR3: TGCGCCAGCAGCTTGCTACCGGGGCCGGAGACCCAGTACTTC.

In this sample, this clonotype turned up a few times. The CDR3 loop reads CASSWRGPATDTQYF. CDR3 DNA sequence: TGTGCCAGCAGTTGGAGGGGCCCGGCAACAGATACGCAGTATTTT. The chain links TRBV6-5 to TRBJ2-3; maybe TRBD2 (6 bases). The CDR3 has 15 amino acids. The germline gives CDR1 MNHEY, CDR2 SVGAGI. V dropped 4 bases and J dropped 3 bases, with 14 bases sitting between them.